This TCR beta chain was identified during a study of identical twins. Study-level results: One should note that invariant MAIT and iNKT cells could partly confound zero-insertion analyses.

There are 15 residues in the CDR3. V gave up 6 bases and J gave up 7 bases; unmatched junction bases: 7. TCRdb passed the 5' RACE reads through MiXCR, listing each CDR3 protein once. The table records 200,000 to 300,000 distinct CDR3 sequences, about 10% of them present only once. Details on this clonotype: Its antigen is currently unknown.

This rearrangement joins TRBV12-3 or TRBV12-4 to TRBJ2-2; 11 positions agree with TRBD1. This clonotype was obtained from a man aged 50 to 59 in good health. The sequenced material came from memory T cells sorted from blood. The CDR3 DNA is TGTGCCAGCAGGCCGGACAGGGGGCGAGTCGGGGAGCTGTTTTTT. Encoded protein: CASRPDRGRVGELFF.